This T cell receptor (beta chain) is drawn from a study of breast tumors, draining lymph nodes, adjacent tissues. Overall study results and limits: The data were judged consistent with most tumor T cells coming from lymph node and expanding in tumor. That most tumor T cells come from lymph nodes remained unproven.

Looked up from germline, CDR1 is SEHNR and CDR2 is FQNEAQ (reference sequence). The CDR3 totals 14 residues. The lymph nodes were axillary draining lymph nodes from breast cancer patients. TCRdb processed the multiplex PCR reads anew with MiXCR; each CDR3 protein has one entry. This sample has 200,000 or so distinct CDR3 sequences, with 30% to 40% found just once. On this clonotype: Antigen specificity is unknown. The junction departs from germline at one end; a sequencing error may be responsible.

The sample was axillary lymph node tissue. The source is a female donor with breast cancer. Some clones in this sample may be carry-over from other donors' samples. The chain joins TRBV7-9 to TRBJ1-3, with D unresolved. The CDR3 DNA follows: TGTGCCGGCAGACGGACCGATTCTGGAAACACCATATATTTT. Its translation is CAGRRTDSGNTIYF. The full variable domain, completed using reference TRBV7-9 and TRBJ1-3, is DTGVSQNPRHKITKRGQNVTFRCDPISEHNRLYWYRQTLGQGPEFLTYFQNEAQLEKSRLLSDRFSAERPKGSFSTLEIQRTEQGDSAMYLCAGRRTDSGNTIYFGEGSWLTVV.